This T cell receptor (beta chain) was documented in a study of T cell changes during pregnancy in multiple sclerosis. Libraries were prepared by immunoSEQ multiplex PCR; TCRdb keeps only in-frame clonotypes and omits some of them. The sample lists 40,000 to 45,000 clones; 85% to 95% were seen once. Deletions cut 0 bases from V and 5 bases from J, with 7 bases between. Germline V gene lookup returns CDR1 WNHNN and CDR2 SYGVQD (reference sequence). The CDR3 is made up of 13 amino acids. The material was CD4+ T cells from peripheral blood mononuclear cells, obtained in the third trimester of pregnancy. The receptor was isolated from a female donor with multiple sclerosis, enrolled in a pregnancy study. This chain connects TRBV10-1 to TRBJ2-5, with a tentative D call TRBD1 (5 bases). CDR3: CASSESKGETQYF. The CDR3, as DNA: TGCGCCAGCAGTGAGTCAAAGGGGGAGACCCAGTACTTC.